A selection of T cell receptor beta chains follows, all from one sample in a study of blood T cells in healthy people across ages. One entry per CDR3 protein results from TCRdb running MiXCR on the 5' RACE reads. The table shows around 1,100,000 distinct CDR3 sequences, with less than 45% occurring only once. The sample taken for sequencing was blood. These receptor sequences come from a man younger than 35 in good health. Each CDR3 is given with its conserved first and last residue. Fields, in order: clone size, V gene, D gene, J gene, CDR3 DNA, CDR3 protein. The D gene is left open where the match is weak. Clone sizes are given selectively: once, few, many, or a class where the clone is expanded.

size: .
V: TRBV5-1
D: .
J: TRBJ2-2
DNA: TGCGCCAGCAGCTTGGATTTGGGACCGGGGGAGCTGTTTTTT
CDR3: CASSLDLGPGELFF

size: .
V: TRBV2
D: .
J: TRBJ1-5
DNA: TGTGCCAGCAGTGGAATTCAGGGACAGCCCCAGCATTTT
CDR3: CASSGIQGQPQHF

size: once
V: TRBV7-9
D: .
J: TRBJ2-1
DNA: TGTGCCAGCAGCTTAGTGGCTGTTGCCCCCACAGCCCGGCAAAACAATGAGCAGTTCTTC
CDR3: CASSLVAVAPTARQNNEQFF

size: few
V: TRBV6-2/TRBV6-3
D: .
J: TRBJ2-7
DNA: TGTGCCAGCAGTGCTTTAACCTACGAGCAGTACTTC
CDR3: CASSALTYEQYF

size: few
V: TRBV27
D: .
J: TRBJ2-7
DNA: TGTGCCAGCAGTTTAGTTGTACCATTATACAATGAGCAGTACTTC
CDR3: CASSLVVPLYNEQYF

size: many
V: TRBV4-3
D: .
J: TRBJ2-3
DNA: TGCGCCAGCAGCCCATCCGAATTAAGTACGCAGTATTTT
CDR3: CASSPSELSTQYF

size: .
V: TRBV10-3
D: .
J: TRBJ1-2
DNA: TGTACCATCAGTGAGTCGGACAGATATGGCTACACCTTC
CDR3: CTISESDRYGYTF

size: .
V: TRBV12-3/TRBV12-4
D: .
J: TRBJ2-7
DNA: TGTGCCAGCAGTTTTCCTGGAGGGGCCTACGAGCAGTACTTC
CDR3: CASSFPGGAYEQYF

size: .
V: TRBV2
D: TRBD2
J: TRBJ2-5
DNA: TGTGCCAGCAGTGAAGATTGGGCTAGCGGGAAGATCAATGAGCAGTACTTC
CDR3: CASSEDWASGKINEQYF

size: .
V: TRBV27
D: TRBD1
J: TRBJ1-5
DNA: TGTGCCAGCAGTCCCCCGCCGACAGGGGGCTCTAATCAGCCCCAGCATTTT
CDR3: CASSPPPTGGSNQPQHF

size: .
V: TRBV12-3/TRBV12-4
D: TRBD1
J: TRBJ2-5
DNA: TGTGCCAGCAGTTTTCCGACAGGGGGCGAGACCCAGTACTTC
CDR3: CASSFPTGGETQYF

size: few
V: TRBV12-3/TRBV12-4
D: .
J: TRBJ1-1
DNA: TGTGCCAGCAGCAAACGGGGACAAATGAACACTGAAGCTTTCTTT
CDR3: CASSKRGQMNTEAFF

size: .
V: TRBV2
D: .
J: TRBJ2-3
DNA: TGTGTCAGCCGGCTGGGTGGGAAAGGAGATACGCAGTATTTT
CDR3: CVSRLGGKGDTQYF

size: .
V: TRBV12-3/TRBV12-4
D: .
J: TRBJ1-2
DNA: TGTGCCAGCAGGGGGAATGGGCGTAACTATGGCTACACCTTC
CDR3: CASRGNGRNYGYTF

size: few
V: TRBV29-1
D: TRBD1
J: TRBJ2-2
DNA: TGCAGCGTTACCGGGACAGGGGGATATACCGGGGAGCTGTTTTTT
CDR3: CSVTGTGGYTGELFF

size: .
V: TRBV20-1
D: .
J: TRBJ1-1
DNA: TGCAGTGCTAGAGATGGTGCGGGAGTCGGCAGTGAAGCTTTCTTT
CDR3: CSARDGAGVGSEAFF

size: .
V: TRBV27
D: .
J: TRBJ2-7
DNA: TGTGCCAGCAGTTTAAGAGCGGCAGGGGTCTCCTACGAGCAGTACTTC
CDR3: CASSLRAAGVSYEQYF

size: few
V: TRBV2
D: .
J: TRBJ1-1
DNA: TGTGCCAGTCAGGGCACTGAAGCTTTCTTT
CDR3: CASQGTEAFF

size: .
V: TRBV11-2
D: .
J: TRBJ1-1
DNA: TGTGCCAGCAGCCCACAGACGCAAACACTTGAAGCTTTCTTT
CDR3: CASSPQTQTLEAFF

size: once
V: TRBV5-6
D: TRBD1
J: TRBJ2-2
DNA: TGTGCCAGCAGCCTGACAGGGGTGGAGCTGTTTTTT
CDR3: CASSLTGVELFF

size: few
V: TRBV7-9
D: TRBD1
J: TRBJ1-2
DNA: TGTGCCAGCAGCTCCATAACAGGGGGCGACTATGGCTACACCTTC
CDR3: CASSSITGGDYGYTF

size: .
V: TRBV14
D: .
J: TRBJ1-2
DNA: TGTGCCAGCAGCCACCCGGACAGCCCTTTCTATGGCTACACCTTC
CDR3: CASSHPDSPFYGYTF

size: .
V: TRBV6-6
D: .
J: TRBJ1-1
DNA: TGTGCCAGCAGTTACTCGCTGGGCACTGAAGCTTTCTTT
CDR3: CASSYSLGTEAFF